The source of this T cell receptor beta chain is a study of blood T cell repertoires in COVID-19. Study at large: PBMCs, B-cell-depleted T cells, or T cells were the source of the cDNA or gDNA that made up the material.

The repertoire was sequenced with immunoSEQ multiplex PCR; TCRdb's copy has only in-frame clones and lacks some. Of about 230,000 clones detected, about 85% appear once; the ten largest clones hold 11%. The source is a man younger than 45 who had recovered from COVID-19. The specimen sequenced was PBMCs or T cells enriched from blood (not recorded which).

CDR3 sequence reads: CASSILGGNTGELFF. In nucleotides, the CDR3 is TGTGCCAGTAGTATTCTCGGGGGAAACACCGGGGAGCTGTTTTTT. This chain joins TRBV19 and TRBJ2-2; D perhaps matches TRBD2 (6 bases). The length of the CDR3 is 15 residues. V shed 3 bases and J shed 2 bases, with 10 bases lying between them. Germline V gives CDR1 LNHDA, CDR2 SQIVND (reference sequence).